Following are 20 T cell receptor beta chains from one sample sequenced in a study of patients and donors after allogeneic stem cell transplantation. TCRdb re-called the RT-PCR reads with MiXCR, one entry per CDR3 protein. The sample lists some 200,000 distinct CDR3 sequences, around two fifths occurring once. The source material was blood, either unsorted or a sorted T cell fraction (not recorded which). The receptors derive from a human donor who was either an allogeneic HSCT recipient or a stem cell or donor lymphocyte infusion donor (not recorded which). It is not recorded whose cells these are; they may come from a transplant donor.

In DNA form, the CDR3 reads TGCAGTGCTAGAGATTCTGGTGAAGGTAGCGGGGCCAGCACAGATACGCAGTATTTT. Translated, it gives CSARDSGEGSGASTDTQYF. V is TRBV20-1 and J is TRBJ2-3; 8 bases are shared with TRBD2. Germline CDR1 DFQATT, CDR2 SNEGSKA (reference sequence). V was clipped by 0 bases and J by 0 bases; unmatched bases: 14. The CDR3 runs to 19 residues.

V gene TRBV7-9 combines with J gene TRBJ1-2, with a weak D call TRBD1 (5 bases). The V gene lost 2 bases and the J gene lost 4 bases, with 11 bases spanning the gap. The CDR3 sequence is 14 residues long. Germline lookup yields CDR1 SEHNR and CDR2 FQNEAQ (reference sequence). CDR3 nucleotides: TGTGCCAGCAGCTTACAACCGGGGCTCTATGGCTACACCTTC. Translated, it gives CASSLQPGLYGYTF.

The chain carries TRBV15 and TRBJ1-5; weak D call: TRBD1 (5 bases). The CDR3 length is 15 residues. Trimming removed 0 bases from V and 7 bases from J, with 13 bases in between. Germline V gene data show CDR1 as LNHNV and CDR2 as YYDKDF (reference sequence). This chain's CDR3 is CATSRDWGMRQPQHF. CDR3 in DNA: TGTGCCACCAGCAGAGATTGGGGGATGAGGCAGCCCCAGCATTTT.

The V call is TRBV7-2, the J call TRBJ1-2, with 7 bases that match TRBD1. The CDR3 has 14 residues. The germline V gene encodes CDR1 SGHTA and CDR2 FQGNSA. V gave up 3 bases and J gave up 2 bases; unmatched junction bases: 3. The CDR3 sequence: CASSFQQGNYGYTF. The CDR3 region has the DNA TGTGCCAGCAGCTTTCAACAGGGGAACTATGGCTACACCTTC.

The J gene is TRBJ2-5, the V gene TRBV21-1; the table's TRBD1 call for D was not verified on the DNA. TRBV21-1 is flagged as a pseudogene. There are 17 residues in the CDR3. The CDR3 DNA reads TGTGCCAGCAGCAGGGGAGAAAGTGGGGCGCTCGAAGAGACCCAGTACTTC. This translates into CASSRGESGALEETQYF.

This clonotype appeared a few times. The chain carries TRBV4-2 and TRBJ2-1, with 8 positions matching TRBD2. The junction had 7 bases not matched to a gene; V was cut back by 3 bases and J by 3 bases. This CDR3 is 16 amino acids long. The germline V gene encodes CDR1 LGHNA and CDR2 YNFKEQ. CDR3 protein: CASSHGLAGLYNEQFF. CDR3 coding DNA: TGTGCCAGCAGCCATGGCTTAGCGGGACTCTACAATGAGCAGTTCTTC.

V usage is TRBV12-3 or TRBV12-4 and J usage is TRBJ1-1; D remains ambiguous. CDR3 length: 13 amino acids. Trimming cost V 6 bases and J 10 bases, with 18 bases left between them. CDR3 sequence (DNA): TGTGCCAGCAGCGGGGTGTGGGCAATACGAGCTTTCTTT. It yields the protein CASSGVWAIRAFF.

The rearrangement joins TRBV9 to TRBJ2-7; a possible D gene is TRBD1 (5 bases). This CDR3 is 15 amino acids long. From germline, CDR1 is SGDLS and CDR2 YYNGEE. Trimming removed 0 bases from V and 5 bases from J, with 15 bases in between. The CDR3 sequence: CASSVDGLKGNEQYF. Written as DNA, the CDR3 is TGTGCCAGCAGCGTAGACGGGCTGAAGGGGAACGAGCAGTACTTC.

In this sample, this clonotype turned up once. The gene calls are TRBV12-5 and TRBJ1-2, with 8 bases that match TRBD1. The CDR3 contains 12 residues. After removal of 8 bases from V and 5 bases from J, the junction contained 4 bases not matched to a gene. From germline, CDR1 is LGHNT and CDR2 FRNRAP. CDR3 sequence reads: CASTGGTYGYTF. CDR3 coding DNA: TGTGCTAGTACAGGGGGTACTTATGGCTACACCTTC.

The chain employs TRBV12-3 or TRBV12-4 and TRBJ2-2, with D maybe TRBD2 (6 bases). Deletions cut 7 bases from V and 11 bases from J, with 14 bases between. The CDR3 consists of 12 residues. The CDR3 sequence: CASTPGTDELFF. CDR3 nucleotides: TGTGCCAGCACCCCGGGGACTGACGAGCTGTTTTTT.

This chain uses TRBV27 with TRBJ1-1; no clear D. The germline gives CDR1 MNHEY, CDR2 SMNVEV (reference sequence). There are 15 residues in the CDR3. Trimming removed 2 bases from V and 0 bases from J, with 10 bases in between. For the CDR3, the DNA is TGTGCCAGCAGTTTAATAGACCGTATGAACACTGAAGCTTTCTTT. Translation gives CASSLIDRMNTEAFF.

This clonotype was counted only a few times. The chain combines TRBV6-5 with TRBJ2-2; D might be TRBD2 (5 bases). Germline V lookup: CDR1 MNHEY, CDR2 SVGAGI. The CDR3 covers 18 residues. The ends were cut back, 2 bases at V and 5 bases at J, with 21 bases in the middle. The CDR3 reads CASSYLRNALERTGELFF. The CDR3 DNA is TGTGCCAGCAGTTACCTCCGTAACGCACTAGAGAGGACCGGGGAGCTGTTTTTT.

The chain uses TRBV5-1 and TRBJ2-1; TRBD2 agrees at 10 bases. Losses at the gene ends were 2 bases for V and 4 bases for J; bases not matched to a gene: 9. Looked up from germline, CDR1 is SGHRS and CDR2 is YFSETQ. The CDR3 is made up of 17 amino acids. For the CDR3, the DNA is TGCGCCAGCAGCTTTGGACCGGGACTAGCGCCTTACAATGAGCAGTTCTTC. This encodes CASSFGPGLAPYNEQFF.

The V gene is TRBV6-5, the J gene TRBJ1-6; TRBD1 agrees at 12 bases. CDR3 length: 16 residues. The J segment lost 4 bases and the V segment lost 6 bases, leaving 4 bases of the junction unmatched. Germline values: CDR1 MNHEY, CDR2 SVGAGI. CDR3 sequence: CASSRGQGAYNSPLHF. The CDR3 coding sequence is TGTGCCAGCAGCAGGGGACAGGGGGCATATAATTCACCCCTCCACTTT.

This clonotype was picked up a small number of times. V and J are TRBV29-1 and TRBJ1-1; D is uncertain. The CDR3 length is 18 residues. Germline V gene data show CDR1 as SQVTM and CDR2 as ANQGSEA. V lost 6 bases to trimming and J lost 0 bases, with 26 bases between them. DNA for the CDR3: TGCAGCGTCCCCATGGTGCCAGTCCGATACCAGATGAACACTGAAGCTTTCTTT. The encoded protein is CSVPMVPVRYQMNTEAFF.

The chain carries TRBV4-2 and TRBJ2-1; TRBD2 matches 11 bases. V was clipped by 1 base and J by 5 bases; unmatched bases: 10. The CDR3 contains 18 residues. Germline CDR1 reads LGHNA; CDR2 reads YNFKEQ. CDR3 sequence (DNA): TGTGCCAGCAGCCAAGTGGCGGCCGCGACTAGCGGGAACAATGAGCAGTTCTTC. Its translation: CASSQVAAATSGNNEQFF.

The chain uses TRBV5-5 and TRBJ1-2; D is ambiguous. The V gene's germline CDR1 is SGHKS and CDR2 YYEKEE (reference sequence). The length of the CDR3 is 15 residues. The V end was cut by 0 bases, the J end by 8 bases, with 17 bases between. The CDR3: CASSLVLGPRRGYTF. The CDR3 DNA is TGTGCCAGCAGCTTGGTCCTTGGACCAAGGCGAGGCTACACCTTC.

The rearrangement uses TRBV9 and TRBJ1-5; D not resolved. V was trimmed by 0 bases and J by 1 base, leaving 2 bases between them. CDR3 size: 13 residues. CDR1 is SGDLS, CDR2 YYNGEE, per germline. The CDR3 region is CASSVESNQPQHF. Here the CDR3 DNA reads TGTGCCAGCAGCGTAGAGAGCAATCAGCCCCAGCATTTT.

The table lists this clonotype with many counts. The chain links TRBV29-1 to TRBJ2-7; no clear D gene. CDR1 and CDR2 from the germline V gene are SQVTM and ANQGSEA. V lost 4 bases and J lost 3, with 10 bases in between. This CDR3 contains 12 residues. The CDR3 region is CSVVFTGYEQYF. The CDR3 DNA sequence: TGCAGCGTTGTGTTTACGGGCTACGAGCAGTACTTC.

The chain carries TRBV19 and TRBJ1-4; the D gene is possibly TRBD1 (6 bases). This CDR3 spans 14 amino acids. Trimming took 6 bases from V and 0 from J, leaving 8 bases between them. Germline CDR1 reads LNHDA; CDR2 reads SQIVND (reference sequence). CDR3 sequence: CASRQGSTNEKLFF. In nucleotides, the CDR3 is TGTGCCAGTAGACAGGGCTCAACTAATGAAAAACTGTTTTTT.